This T cell receptor beta chain was retrieved from a study of technical replicates of blood from several donors. With 7 bases removed from V and 2 bases from J, the gap between germline ends came to 14 bases. Germline CDR1 is MNHEY and CDR2 is SVGAGI. This CDR3 has 14 amino acids. Only a few counts were recorded for this clone. Clones were read by immunoSEQ multiplex PCR, and TCRdb kept only the in-frame ones, dropping some. The repertoire has about 100,000 clones, approximately 93% of them found once; the top ten carry roughly 0.22%. Sequencing was carried out using T cells isolated from PBMCs. The clonotype originates from a human donor in good health. The rearrangement uses TRBV6-5 and TRBJ1-1, with D perhaps matching TRBD1 (6 bases). CDR3 DNA: TGTGCCAGCAATTCAAGACAGGCCAACACTGAAGCTTTCTTT. Translating it yields CASNSRQANTEAFF.